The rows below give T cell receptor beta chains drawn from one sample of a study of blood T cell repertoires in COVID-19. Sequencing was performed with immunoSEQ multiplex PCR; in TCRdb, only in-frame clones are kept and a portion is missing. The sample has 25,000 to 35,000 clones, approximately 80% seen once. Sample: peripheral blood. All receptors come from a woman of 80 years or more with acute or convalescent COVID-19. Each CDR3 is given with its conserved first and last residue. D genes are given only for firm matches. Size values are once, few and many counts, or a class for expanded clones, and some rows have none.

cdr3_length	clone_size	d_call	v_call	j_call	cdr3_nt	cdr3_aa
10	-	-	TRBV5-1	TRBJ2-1	TGCGCCAGCAGCTTCAAAGAGCAGTTCTTC	CASSFKEQFF
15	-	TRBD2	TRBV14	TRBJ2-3	TGTGCCAGCAGCCAATCTAGCGGGAGATCGAATACGCAGTATTTT	CASSQSSGRSNTQYF
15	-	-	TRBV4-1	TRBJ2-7	TGCGCCAGCAGCCAAGGCGCAGCGGAAGCCTACGAGCAGTACTTC	CASSQGAAEAYEQYF
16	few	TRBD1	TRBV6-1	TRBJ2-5	TGTGCCAGCAGTGAATGGGGGACAGGGGGCCAAGAGACCCAGTACTTC	CASSEWGTGGQETQYF
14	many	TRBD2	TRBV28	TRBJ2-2	TGTGCCAGCATCAAATGGGGGGGCACCGGGGAGCTGTTTTTT	CASIKWGGTGELFF
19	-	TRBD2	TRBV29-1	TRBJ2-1	TGCAGCGTTTTAGGGTATACTAGCGGGAGAGGGTATTATGGGAATGAGCAGTTCTTC	CSVLGYTSGRGYYGNEQFF
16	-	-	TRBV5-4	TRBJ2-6	TGTGCCAGCAGCTTACAGGGCGGCTCTGGGGCCAACGTCCTGACTTTC	CASSLQGGSGANVLTF
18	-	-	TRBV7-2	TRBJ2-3	TGTGCCAGCAGCTTAGAAGGGTGGGAGGCGCCAATCACAGATACGCAGTATTTT	CASSLEGWEAPITDTQYF
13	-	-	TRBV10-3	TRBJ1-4	TGTGCCATCAACGAGGGTTTAGGCGAAAAACTGTTTTTT	CAINEGLGEKLFF
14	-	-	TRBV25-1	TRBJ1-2	TGTGCCAGCAGTGGTTGGCAGAACAACTATGGCTACACCTTC	CASSGWQNNYGYTF
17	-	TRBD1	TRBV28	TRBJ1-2	TGTGCCAGCAGTTTCGGGACAGGGGGCCCCGTGAGCTATGGCTACACCTTC	CASSFGTGGPVSYGYTF
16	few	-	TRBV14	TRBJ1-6	TGTGCCAGCAGCCCGCTGGAGGGCTCCTATAATTCACCCCTCCACTTT	CASSPLEGSYNSPLHF
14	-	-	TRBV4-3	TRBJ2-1	TGCGCCAGCAGCTTAAATATAGAGGACAATGAGCAGTTCTTC	CASSLNIEDNEQFF
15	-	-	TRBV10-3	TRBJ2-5	TGTGCCATCATGAGGTCACAGGGCACACAAGAGACCCAGTACTTC	CAIMRSQGTQETQYF
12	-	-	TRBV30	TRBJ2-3	TGTGCCTGGAGTGCCGTACAGAATACGCAGTATTTT	CAWSAVQNTQYF
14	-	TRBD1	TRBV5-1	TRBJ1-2	TGCGCCAGCAGCGAGGGACAGGGAAACTATGGCTACACCTTC	CASSEGQGNYGYTF
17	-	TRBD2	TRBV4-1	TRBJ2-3	TGCGCCAGCAGCCAAGAGGGGACTAGCGGGGGGACAGATACGCAGTATTTT	CASSQEGTSGGTDTQYF
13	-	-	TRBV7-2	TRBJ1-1	TGTGCCAGCAGCATCCGGGTGAACACTGAAGCTTTCTTT	CASSIRVNTEAFF
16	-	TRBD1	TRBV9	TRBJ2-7	TGTGCCAGCAGCGTAGGACCCGGGACAGGGTCCTACGAGCAGTACTTC	CASSVGPGTGSYEQYF
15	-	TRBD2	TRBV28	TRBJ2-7	TGTGCCAGCACCCCCTGGTCTAGCGGGGGGAACGAGCAGTACTTC	CASTPWSSGGNEQYF
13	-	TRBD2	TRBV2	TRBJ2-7	TGTGCCAGCATGGGCAGCGGGGGGGCCGAGCAGTACTTC	CASMGSGGAEQYF
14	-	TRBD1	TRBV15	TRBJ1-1	TGTGCCACCAGCAGACGGACAGGGGGCACTGAAGCTTTCTTT	CATSRRTGGTEAFF
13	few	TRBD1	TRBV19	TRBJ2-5	TGTGCCAGTAGTTGGACAGGGCAAGAGACCCAGTACTTC	CASSWTGQETQYF
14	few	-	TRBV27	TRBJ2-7	TGTGCCAGCAGCCGCGCGACACGTTCCTACGAGCAGTACTTC	CASSRATRSYEQYF
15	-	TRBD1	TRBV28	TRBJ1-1	TGTGCCAGCACCGACTACAGGGGATTTAACGCTGAAGCTTTCTTT	CASTDYRGFNAEAFF
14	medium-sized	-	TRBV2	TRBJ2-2	TGTGCCAGCCAAGGAGGTTGGAACACCGGGGAGCTGTTTTTT	CASQGGWNTGELFF
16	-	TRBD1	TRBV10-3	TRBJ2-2	TGTGCCATCAGTGGAACAGGGGGAACGAACACCGGGGAGCTGTTTTTT	CAISGTGGTNTGELFF
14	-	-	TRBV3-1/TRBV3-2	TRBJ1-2	TGTGCCAGCAGCCAAGTGGAGGGGATCTATGGCTACACCTTC	CASSQVEGIYGYTF
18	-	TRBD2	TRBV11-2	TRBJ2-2	TGTGCCAGCAGCTGGGGACTAGCGGGAGGGCGCGGCACCGGGGAGCTGTTTTTT	CASSWGLAGGRGTGELFF
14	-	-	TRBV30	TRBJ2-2	TGTGCCTGGAGTGTACAGGGTAGAACCGGGGAGCTGTTTTTT	CAWSVQGRTGELFF
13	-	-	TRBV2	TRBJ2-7	TGTGCCAGCACATGGACAGCCTCCTACGAGCAGTACTTC	CASTWTASYEQYF
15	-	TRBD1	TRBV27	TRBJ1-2	TGTGCCAGCAGTTTGGGGGGGACAGGGATAGGAGGCTACACCTTC	CASSLGGTGIGGYTF
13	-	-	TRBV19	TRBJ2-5	TGTGCCAGTGGACAGTTAAGGTGGGAGACCCAGTACTTC	CASGQLRWETQYF
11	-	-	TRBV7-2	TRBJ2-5	TGTGCCAGCAGCCCCAACAGGACCCAGTACTTC	CASSPNRTQYF
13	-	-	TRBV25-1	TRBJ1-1	TGTGCCAGCAGTGCTACAGGGCTCACTGAAGCTTTCTTT	CASSATGLTEAFF
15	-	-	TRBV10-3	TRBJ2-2	TGTGCCATCAGTGAGTCCTCGGGAGCTGTCGGGGAGCTGTTTTTT	CAISESSGAVGELFF
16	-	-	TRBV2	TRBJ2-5	TGTGCCAGCAGTGAATTGGGCCTTCAACGGGGAGAGACCCAGTACTTC	CASSELGLQRGETQYF
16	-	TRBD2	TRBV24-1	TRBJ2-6	TGTGCCACCAGTGATTCAGCGGGGGCCGGGGCCAACGTCCTGACTTTC	CATSDSAGAGANVLTF
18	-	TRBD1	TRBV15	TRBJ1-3	TGTGCCACCAGCAGCGACCGGGACAGGGCCCACTCTGGAAACACCATATATTTT	CATSSDRDRAHSGNTIYF
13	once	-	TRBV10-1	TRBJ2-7	TGCGCCAGCAGCTCCGGGGGGCTGGGCGAGCAGTACTTC	CASSSGGLGEQYF